The 13 T cell receptor beta chains reported below all come from one sample, sequenced in a study of blood T cell repertoires in COVID-19. The repertoire was sequenced with immunoSEQ multiplex PCR; TCRdb's copy has only in-frame clones and lacks some. The sample holds tens of thousands of clones, over 75% seen once. Specimen: peripheral blood. These TCRs come from a human donor in a cohort sampled during active COVID-19.

The V call is TRBV11-2, the J call TRBJ2-1; no firm D call. Germline-derived CDR1 and CDR2 are SGHAT and FQNNGV. V lost 1 base, J lost 0 bases, and 4 bases lay in between. The CDR3 covers 14 residues. This CDR3 is CASSLAGSYNEQFF. Here the CDR3 DNA reads TGTGCCAGCAGCTTAGCGGGCTCCTACAATGAGCAGTTCTTC.

The DNA of the CDR3 is TGTGCCAGCAGCTTAGGGGGGACAGTGGAAGAGACCCAGTACTTC. It is translated as CASSLGGTVEETQYF. The J gene is TRBJ2-5, the V gene TRBV7-7; 7 nucleotides line up with TRBD1. Losses at the gene ends were 1 base for V and 3 bases for J; bases not matched to a gene: 5. CDR3 size: 15 residues. Germline-derived CDR1 and CDR2 are SSHAT and FNYEAQ (reference sequence).

The chain has TRBV20-1 and TRBJ2-6; 8 bases are shared with TRBD1. Per germline, CDR1 DFQATT and CDR2 SNEGSKA (reference sequence). Trimming removed 3 bases from V and 0 bases from J; junction bases left unmatched: 7. The CDR3 runs 17 residues. The CDR3 here is CSASSGGFISGANVLTF. CDR3 coding DNA: TGCAGTGCTAGTTCAGGGGGCTTCATCTCTGGGGCCAACGTCCTGACTTTC.

The chain has TRBV7-6 and TRBJ2-2, with 10 positions matching TRBD1. The germline gives CDR1 SGHVS, CDR2 FNYEAQ. This CDR3 spans 16 amino acids. J was trimmed by 6 bases and V by 6 bases; bases with no gene match: 10. The CDR3 DNA reads TGTGCCAGCAGGATAGAGGGACAGGGGATAGCCGGGGAGCTGTTTTTT. Translating it yields CASRIEGQGIAGELFF.

This chain uses TRBV27 with TRBJ2-7; 8 bases are a match to TRBD2. Per the germline V gene, CDR1 is MNHEY and CDR2 is SMNVEV (reference sequence). The V gene end was trimmed by 6 bases and the J gene end by 7 bases; junction bases not matched to a gene: 14. The CDR3 has 15 residues. CDR3 in amino acids: CASSASGGAIGEQYF. The CDR3, as DNA: TGTGCCAGCAGCGCGTCGGGGGGGGCCATAGGGGAGCAGTACTTC.

The gene calls are TRBV5-4 and TRBJ2-7; 7 nucleotides align to TRBD2. Germline trimming cut 4 bases from V and 6 bases from J; bases unmatched to any gene: 4. Germline V gene lookup returns CDR1 SGHNT and CDR2 YYREEE (reference sequence). The CDR3 loop spans 12 amino acids. CDR3 nucleotides: TGTGCCAGCAGCATGCTAGCGGCCGAGCAGTACTTC. It translates to CASSMLAAEQYF.

The table lists this clone with a few counts. The chain employs TRBV5-4 and TRBJ2-7; 9 bases fit TRBD2. The J segment lost 2 bases and the V segment lost 5 bases, leaving 8 bases of the junction unmatched. This CDR3 is built from 15 residues. Germline lookup yields CDR1 SGHNT and CDR2 YYREEE (reference sequence). CDR3 DNA sequence: TGTGCCAGCAGGTTAGCGGGAGACAGGCCCTACGAGCAGTACTTC. Encoded protein: CASRLAGDRPYEQYF.

The rearrangement links TRBV6-5 to TRBJ1-2, with TRBD1 matching 7 bases. V was pared by 6 bases and J by 1 base, with 5 bases of the junction left unmatched. The CDR3 loop spans 14 amino acids. The germline CDR1 and CDR2 sequences are MNHEY and SVGAGI. The CDR3 DNA sequence: TGTGCCAGCAGGTCGGGACAGAATAACTATGGCTACACCTTC. This sequence encodes CASRSGQNNYGYTF.

This clone is a singleton in its sample. This rearrangement joins TRBV7-6 to TRBJ1-6, with TRBD1 matching 10 bases. The CDR3 contains 17 residues. From germline, CDR1 is SGHVS and CDR2 FNYEAQ. Losses at the gene ends were 3 bases for V and 3 bases for J; bases not matched to a gene: 5. This CDR3 is CASSLTGGAGYNSPLHF. CDR3 nucleotide sequence: TGTGCCAGCAGCTTGACAGGGGGCGCCGGCTATAATTCACCCCTCCACTTT.

The chain uses TRBV29-1 and TRBJ2-7, with D unclear. The CDR3 totals 10 residues. V lost 4 bases to trimming and J lost 5 bases, with 6 bases between them. Germline lookup yields CDR1 SQVTM and CDR2 ANQGSEA. This chain's CDR3 is CSVGSNEQYF. CDR3 nucleotide sequence: TGCAGCGTTGGATCTAACGAGCAGTACTTC.

V gene TRBV2 combines with J gene TRBJ2-5, with TRBD2 matching over 8 bases. Germline-derived CDR1 and CDR2 are SNHLY and FYNNEI. The junction had 3 bases not matched to a gene; V was cut back by 4 bases and J by 2 bases. CDR3 length: 14 amino acids. The CDR3 reads CASSVPSGQETQYF. CDR3 DNA sequence: TGTGCCAGCAGTGTACCTAGCGGGCAAGAGACCCAGTACTTC.

The CDR3 reads CASSPPGAGGGNIQYF. The CDR3 DNA reads TGTGCCAGCAGCCCGCCGGGAGCGGGAGGGGGTAACATTCAGTACTTC. The rearrangement joins TRBV28 to TRBJ2-4; 10 nucleotides align to TRBD2. Losses at the gene ends were 6 bases for V and 7 bases for J; bases not matched to a gene: 12. The CDR3 is 16 amino acids. Germline assignment: CDR1 MDHEN and CDR2 SYDVKM.

A remark on this clone: The junction does not match germline at one end; this may be a read error. The chain carries TRBV4-1 and TRBJ1-3; the D gene is possibly TRBD1 (6 bases). The CDR3 runs to 15 residues. Germline-derived CDR1 and CDR2 are MGHRA and YSYEKL. In nucleotides, the CDR3 is TGCGTCAGCTCCATTCAGGGGAACTCTGGAAACACCATATATTTT. This gives the protein CVSSIQGNSGNTIYF.